This is a list of T cell receptor beta chains from one sample in a study of technical replicates of blood from a handful of donors. The repertoire was sequenced with immunoSEQ multiplex PCR; TCRdb's copy has only in-frame clones and lacks some. The sample gives 80,000 to 95,000 clones, around 96% of which show up once; 0.36% is in the top ten. The specimen was T cells isolated from PBMCs. The source of these receptors is a human donor in good health. The CDR3 runs from the conserved cysteine through the conserved F or W. A D gene is named only where the DNA matches it firmly. A row's size may be missing; if present it is once, few, many or a size class.

j_gene: TRBJ2-5; d_gene: TRBD1; abundance: -; len: 14; v_gene: TRBV5-1; CDR3aa: CASSLVGTGETQYF; CDR3nt: TGCGCCAGCAGCTTGGTAGGGACAGGAGAGACCCAGTACTTC
j_gene: TRBJ2-7; d_gene: TRBD1; abundance: -; len: 15; v_gene: TRBV5-1; CDR3aa: CASSPGQGRSYEQYF; CDR3nt: TGCGCCAGCTCCCCGGGACAGGGCCGTAGCTACGAGCAGTACTTC
j_gene: TRBJ2-2; d_gene: TRBD2; abundance: -; len: 15; v_gene: TRBV7-9; CDR3aa: CASSFSGSGAGELFF; CDR3nt: TGTGCCAGCAGCTTTAGCGGGAGTGGCGCCGGGGAGCTGTTTTTT
j_gene: TRBJ2-1; d_gene: TRBD2; abundance: once; len: 13; v_gene: TRBV6-1; CDR3aa: CASNRLAGDEQFF; CDR3nt: TGTGCCAGCAACAGACTAGCTGGCGATGAGCAGTTCTTC
j_gene: TRBJ2-4; d_gene: -; abundance: -; len: 12; v_gene: TRBV6-1; CDR3aa: CASRAQGGIQYF; CDR3nt: TGTGCCAGCAGGGCCCAGGGAGGCATTCAGTACTTC
j_gene: TRBJ2-7; d_gene: -; abundance: -; len: 16; v_gene: TRBV27; CDR3aa: CASSLSRGQSSYEQYF; CDR3nt: TGTGCCAGCAGTTTATCTAGGGGACAAAGCTCCTACGAGCAGTACTTC
j_gene: TRBJ2-5; d_gene: TRBD2; abundance: -; len: 15; v_gene: TRBV9; CDR3aa: CASSVGEGGKETQYF; CDR3nt: TGTGCCAGCAGCGTAGGGGAGGGAGGAAAAGAGACCCAGTACTTC
j_gene: TRBJ1-3; d_gene: -; abundance: -; len: 14; v_gene: TRBV12-5; CDR3aa: CASRDIFSGNTIYF; CDR3nt: TGTGCTAGCCGGGACATATTCTCTGGAAACACCATATATTTT
j_gene: TRBJ2-7; d_gene: TRBD2; abundance: -; len: 13; v_gene: TRBV2; CDR3aa: CASLAGFSYEQYF; CDR3nt: TGTGCCAGCCTAGCGGGGTTCTCCTACGAGCAGTACTTC
j_gene: TRBJ1-1; d_gene: TRBD1; abundance: -; len: 14; v_gene: TRBV5-1; CDR3aa: CASSLGQGYTEAFF; CDR3nt: TGCGCCAGCAGCTTGGGACAGGGATACACTGAAGCTTTCTTT